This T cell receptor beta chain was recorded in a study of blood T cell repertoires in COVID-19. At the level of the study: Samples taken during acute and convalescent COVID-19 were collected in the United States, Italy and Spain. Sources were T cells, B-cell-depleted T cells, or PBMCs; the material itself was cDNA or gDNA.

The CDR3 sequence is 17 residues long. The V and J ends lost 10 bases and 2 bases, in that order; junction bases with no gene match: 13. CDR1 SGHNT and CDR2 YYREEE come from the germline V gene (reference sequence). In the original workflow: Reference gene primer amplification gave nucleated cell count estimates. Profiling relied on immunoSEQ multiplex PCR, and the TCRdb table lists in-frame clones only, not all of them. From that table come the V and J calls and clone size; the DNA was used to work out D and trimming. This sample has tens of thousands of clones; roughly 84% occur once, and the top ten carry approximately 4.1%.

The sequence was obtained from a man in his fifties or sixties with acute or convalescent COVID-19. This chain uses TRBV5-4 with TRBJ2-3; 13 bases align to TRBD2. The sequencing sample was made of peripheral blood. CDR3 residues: CAGSTSGRTKLTDTQYF. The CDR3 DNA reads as TGTGCCGGCTCGACTAGCGGGAGGACCAAACTCACAGATACGCAGTATTTT.